The rows below give T cell receptor beta chains drawn from one sample of a study of T-cell reconstitution after alpha-beta-depleted transplantation in children. MiXCR, applied by TCRdb to the PCR reads, yields one record per CDR3 protein. Here the sample spans 500,000 to 600,000 distinct CDR3 sequences, around 20% being singletons. Sequences were derived from PBMCs from the stem cell graft donor, sampled from the stem cell graft. The receptors originated from a human donor who donated a stem cell graft to a child with acute lymphoblastic leukemia. CDR3s include the opening cysteine and the closing phenylalanine or tryptophan. The D gene is left open where the match is weak. Not all rows give a size; the values are once, few, many and, for expanded clones, a class.

v_call: TRBV7-9
d_call: TRBD1
clone_size: few
j_call: TRBJ2-1
cdr3_nt: TGTGCCAGCAGCTATAGGACAGGGGGCCTCTACAATGAGCAGTTCTTC
cdr3_aa: CASSYRTGGLYNEQFF

v_call: TRBV11-2
d_call: TRBD1
clone_size: .
j_call: TRBJ2-7
cdr3_nt: TGTGCCAGCAGCTTTGCACCCTACAGGGGAAAATCCTACGAGCAGTACTTC
cdr3_aa: CASSFAPYRGKSYEQYF

v_call: TRBV27
d_call: .
clone_size: many
j_call: TRBJ2-3
cdr3_nt: TGTGCCAGCAGTTTAATAGGGACCACAGATACGCAGTATTTT
cdr3_aa: CASSLIGTTDTQYF

v_call: TRBV7-2
d_call: TRBD1
clone_size: few
j_call: TRBJ2-7
cdr3_nt: TGTGCCAGCAGCTTAGAGCGGCCCCGGGACAGGGGCTACGAGCAGTACTTC
cdr3_aa: CASSLERPRDRGYEQYF

v_call: TRBV12-3/TRBV12-4
d_call: TRBD1
clone_size: few
j_call: TRBJ1-2
cdr3_nt: TGTGCCAGCAACTCCCCGCAGGGGGCCGGCTACACCTTC
cdr3_aa: CASNSPQGAGYTF

v_call: TRBV5-1
d_call: .
clone_size: few
j_call: TRBJ2-7
cdr3_nt: TGCGCCAGCAGCTTGGGAGGGACCTACTCCTACGAGCAGTACTTC
cdr3_aa: CASSLGGTYSYEQYF

v_call: TRBV3-1
d_call: .
clone_size: .
j_call: TRBJ2-5
cdr3_nt: TGTGCCAGCAGCCAAAATCGGGGCGCCCAAGAGACCCAGTACTTC
cdr3_aa: CASSQNRGAQETQYF

v_call: TRBV20-1
d_call: .
clone_size: .
j_call: TRBJ2-1
cdr3_nt: TGCAGTGCTAGAGATGAAGGGGACTTTGCTCGGCGGCCTTACAATGAGCAGTTCTTC
cdr3_aa: CSARDEGDFARRPYNEQFF

v_call: TRBV20-1
d_call: TRBD2
clone_size: .
j_call: TRBJ2-4
cdr3_nt: TGCAGTGCTTCACCGGAGGGACTAGCGCCTTACTCGGTCAAAAACATTCAGTACTTC
cdr3_aa: CSASPEGLAPYSVKNIQYF

v_call: TRBV7-8
d_call: .
clone_size: few
j_call: TRBJ2-3
cdr3_nt: TGTGCCAGCAGCTTAGGGAGGGATTCGACAGATACGCAGTATTTT
cdr3_aa: CASSLGRDSTDTQYF

v_call: TRBV2
d_call: TRBD2
clone_size: .
j_call: TRBJ2-3
cdr3_nt: TGTGCCAGCAGTGGGACTAGCGGGAGGGATACGCAGTATTTT
cdr3_aa: CASSGTSGRDTQYF

v_call: TRBV25-1
d_call: TRBD1
clone_size: .
j_call: TRBJ1-5
cdr3_nt: TGTGCCAGCAGTGAGCCAGGGGGCTCGCAACCCCAGCATTTT
cdr3_aa: CASSEPGGSQPQHF

v_call: TRBV3-1
d_call: TRBD2
clone_size: .
j_call: TRBJ2-7
cdr3_nt: TGTGCCAGCAGCCAAGGAGGGCTAGCGGGGGCCTACGAGCAGTACTTC
cdr3_aa: CASSQGGLAGAYEQYF

v_call: TRBV29-1
d_call: TRBD1
clone_size: .
j_call: TRBJ1-1
cdr3_nt: TGCAGCGTGGCGACAGGGGGTTGGACTGAAGCTTTCTTT
cdr3_aa: CSVATGGWTEAFF

v_call: TRBV20-1
d_call: TRBD2
clone_size: many
j_call: TRBJ2-7
cdr3_nt: TGCAGTGCTAGTAAGGCTAGCGGGACTTACGAGCAGTACTTC
cdr3_aa: CSASKASGTYEQYF

v_call: TRBV13
d_call: TRBD1
clone_size: .
j_call: TRBJ2-3
cdr3_nt: TGTGCCAGCAGCCCCCGGACAGGGGGCTCGGGAGATACGCAGTATTTT
cdr3_aa: CASSPRTGGSGDTQYF

v_call: TRBV4-2
d_call: .
clone_size: many
j_call: TRBJ1-4
cdr3_nt: TGTGCCAGCAGCCAAGCTCGCGAGGGAGGAGCGGAAAAACTGTTTTTT
cdr3_aa: CASSQAREGGAEKLFF

v_call: TRBV7-6
d_call: .
clone_size: .
j_call: TRBJ2-2
cdr3_nt: TGTGCCAGCAGCTTTTCGCCACTCGCGACCGGGGAGCTGTTTTTT
cdr3_aa: CASSFSPLATGELFF

v_call: TRBV2
d_call: .
clone_size: many
j_call: TRBJ1-2
cdr3_nt: TGTGCCAGCAGGGCCCCGGCGGGGGGCTACTATGGCTACACCTTC
cdr3_aa: CASRAPAGGYYGYTF

v_call: TRBV2
d_call: .
clone_size: few
j_call: TRBJ1-4
cdr3_nt: TGTGCCAGCAGTGACGACCCACCAGGGGAAAAACTGTTTTTT
cdr3_aa: CASSDDPPGEKLFF

v_call: TRBV9
d_call: .
clone_size: .
j_call: TRBJ2-5
cdr3_nt: TGTGCCAGCAGCGGAGACTGGGTGGAGACCCAGTACTTC
cdr3_aa: CASSGDWVETQYF

v_call: TRBV4-1
d_call: .
clone_size: .
j_call: TRBJ2-2
cdr3_nt: TGCGCCAGCAGCCAGGGTGAGAAGACCGGGGAGCTGTTTTTT
cdr3_aa: CASSQGEKTGELFF

v_call: TRBV20-1
d_call: .
clone_size: .
j_call: TRBJ2-3
cdr3_nt: TGCAGTGCAGCCCCTCGGACAGCCCCTAGCACAGATACGCAGTATTTT
cdr3_aa: CSAAPRTAPSTDTQYF

v_call: TRBV20-1
d_call: .
clone_size: once
j_call: TRBJ2-7
cdr3_nt: TGCAGTGCTGGGGCGGGGAGTTCCTACGAGCAGTACTTC
cdr3_aa: CSAGAGSSYEQYF

v_call: TRBV29-1
d_call: .
clone_size: .
j_call: TRBJ2-3
cdr3_nt: TGCAGCGTTCCACAAAAAACAGATACGCAGTATTTT
cdr3_aa: CSVPQKTDTQYF